Below, 30 T cell receptor beta chains from the same sample are listed, as sequenced in a study of blood T cell repertoires in COVID-19. Measured with immunoSEQ multiplex PCR; TCRdb has only the in-frame clones, and not every one. Of 95,000 to 130,000 clones detected, roughly four fifths appear once; the ten largest clones hold approximately 7.6%. The sequencing input was peripheral blood. The receptors were sampled from a man between 70 and 80 years old with active or convalescent COVID-19.

CDR3 DNA: TGTGCCACCAGCAGAGAGGGGACAGGGGGGTACGGCTACACCTTC. Translating it yields CATSREGTGGYGYTF. The chain uses TRBV15 and TRBJ1-2; 11 bases fit TRBD1. The CDR3 length is 15 residues. CDR1 LNHNV and CDR2 YYDKDF come from the germline V gene (reference sequence). Trimming removed 0 bases from V and 8 bases from J; junction bases left unmatched: 5.

This clone was seen more than once but under ten times. The V call is TRBV4-3, the J call TRBJ1-2; D call uncertain. The germline gives CDR1 LGHNA, CDR2 YSLEER. The CDR3 has 13 amino acids. The ends were cut back, 0 bases at V and 14 bases at J, with 16 bases in the middle. CDR3 nucleotides: TGCGCCAGCAGCCAAGATCGTGCCAGCGGCGTAACCTTC. Amino acids: CASSQDRASGVTF.

The V call is TRBV2, the J call TRBJ1-5; TRBD1 aligns across 8 bases. Germline CDR1 SNHLY, CDR2 FYNNEI. This CDR3 has 16 amino acids. V shed 4 bases and J 0 bases; nucleotides not matched to a gene: 5. For the CDR3, the DNA is TGTGCCAGCAGTGTGGGACAGGCCTATAGCAATCAGCCCCAGCATTTT. Amino acid sequence: CASSVGQAYSNQPQHF. The full variable domain, rest sourced from reference TRBV2 and TRBJ1-5, is EPEVTQTPSHQVTQMGQEVILRCVPISNHLYFYWYRQILGQKVEFLVSFYNNEISEKSEIFDDQFSVERPDGSNFTLKIRSTKLEDSAMYFCASSVGQAYSNQPQHFGDGTRLSIL.

This chain links TRBV7-2 with TRBJ2-1, with D unclear. The germline CDR1 and CDR2 sequences are SGHTA and FQGNSA. CDR3 size: 15 residues. V gave up 2 bases and J gave up 7 bases, with 15 bases separating them. Here the CDR3 reads CASSLSKGAVNEQFF. The CDR3 DNA reads as TGTGCCAGCAGCTTATCCAAAGGTGCGGTAAATGAGCAGTTCTTC.

The rearrangement uses TRBV18 and TRBJ1-2; no clear D. Trimming stripped 0 bases from V and 8 bases from J, with 13 bases between. Germline CDR1 KGHSH, CDR2 LQKENI. The CDR3 sequence is 14 residues long. CDR3 region: CASSPPGGFSGYTF. The DNA of the CDR3 is TGTGCCAGCTCACCACCAGGAGGGTTCAGCGGCTACACCTTC.

The chain couples TRBV11-3 to TRBJ2-5; 8 bases are shared with TRBD1. This CDR3 comprises 15 residues. V lost 3 bases and J lost 5; bases outside the gene matches: 8. CDR1 and CDR2 (germline): SGHNT, YENEEA. The CDR3 sequence: CASSFVQGAWETQYF. The CDR3 region has the DNA TGTGCCAGCAGCTTCGTCCAGGGGGCATGGGAGACCCAGTACTTC.

The chain links TRBV6-1 to TRBJ2-1, with D unclear. V was cut by 2 bases and J by 3 bases, with 2 bases left in between. Looked up from germline, CDR1 is MNHNS and CDR2 is SASEGT. This CDR3 comprises 12 residues. The CDR3 DNA reads TGTGCCAGCAGTGAACTCTACAATGAGCAGTTCTTC. Translation: CASSELYNEQFF.

This clone was seen a few times. The chain combines TRBV5-6 with TRBJ2-7; the D gene is possibly TRBD2 (6 bases). V was pared by 4 bases and J by 1 base, with 12 bases between. The CDR3 covers 14 residues. Germline V CDR1 and CDR2: SGHDT, YYEEEE. CDR3 sequence: CASSIEGRSYEQYF. CDR3 nucleotides: TGTGCCAGCAGCATAGAGGGGAGGTCCTACGAGCAGTACTTC.

This chain links TRBV11-3 with TRBJ2-5, with TRBD1 matching 7 bases. The CDR3 length is 16 residues. The V segment lost 6 bases and the J segment 2 bases; nucleotides outside the gene matches: 12. Germline V CDR1 and CDR2: SGHNT, YENEEA. CDR3 amino acids: CASSPGYPGQQETQYF. The DNA for the CDR3 is TGTGCCAGCAGTCCAGGCTACCCGGGACAGCAAGAGACCCAGTACTTC.

The chain combines TRBV4-3 with TRBJ2-5; 7 bases map to TRBD1. Per the germline V gene, CDR1 is LGHNA and CDR2 is YSLEER. The CDR3 runs to 16 residues. The V gene end was trimmed by 4 bases and the J gene end by 2 bases; junction bases not matched to a gene: 10. CDR3 sequence reads: CASSLMNGQAQETQYF. CDR3 nucleotides: TGCGCCAGCAGCCTAATGAACGGACAGGCGCAAGAGACCCAGTACTTC.

The chain employs TRBV4-2 and TRBJ2-3; 11 bases map to TRBD2. Germline CDR1 and CDR2: LGHNA and YNFKEQ. The junction had 4 bases not matched to a gene; V was cut back by 1 base and J by 4 bases. CDR3 length: 16 amino acids. The CDR3 nucleotides are TGTGCCAGCAGCCAAGGCAATAGCGGGAGGGCAGATACGCAGTATTTT. Amino acids: CASSQGNSGRADTQYF.

This clone was seen a handful of times. The J gene is TRBJ2-1, the V gene TRBV18; D is unclear. Germline-derived CDR1 and CDR2 are KGHSH and LQKENI. Trimming took 4 bases from V and 3 from J, leaving 10 bases between them. The CDR3 is 14 residues long. CDR3 DNA sequence: TGTGCCAGCTCACTTATAGCATTCTACAATGAGCAGTTCTTC. As protein: CASSLIAFYNEQFF.

This clone was observed once. The chain recombines TRBV18 with TRBJ1-2; TRBD1 is a possible D gene (5 bases). V was clipped by 3 bases and J by 6 bases, with 17 bases between them. CDR3 length equals 15 residues. CDR1 and CDR2 (germline): KGHSH, LQKENI. CDR3 coding DNA: TGTGCCAGCTCACCCGAGACAGCCGCCGTGGATGGCTACACCTTC. Translated: CASSPETAAVDGYTF.

The chain recombines TRBV5-5 with TRBJ2-3; 9 nucleotides line up with TRBD1. The CDR3 consists of 18 residues. The V gene end was trimmed by 4 bases and the J gene end by 0 bases; junction bases not matched to a gene: 12. Germline V CDR1 and CDR2: SGHKS, YYEKEE (reference sequence). The CDR3 here is CASSIRFVGQGSTDTQYF. Here the CDR3 DNA reads TGTGCCAGCAGCATCCGGTTCGTAGGACAGGGGAGCACAGATACGCAGTATTTT.

The gene calls are TRBV28 and TRBJ2-5, with 7 bases matching TRBD2. The germline V gene has CDR1 MDHEN and CDR2 SYDVKM. V lost 8 bases, J lost 6 bases, and 18 bases stayed unmatched. CDR3 length: 16 residues. CDR3 DNA sequence: TGTGCCAGCCTCTCTGCTGTTGGCGGGAGCAGGAAGACCCAGTACTTC. This sequence encodes CASLSAVGGSRKTQYF.

The chain combines TRBV28 with TRBJ1-2; the match to TRBD1 covers 8 bases. This CDR3 is 13 amino acids long. CDR1 is MDHEN and CDR2 is SYDVKM in the germline V gene. V was pared by 10 bases and J by 4 bases, with 8 bases of the junction left unmatched. CDR3 amino acids: CAIAGTGRYGYTF. The CDR3 DNA reads as TGTGCCATCGCCGGGACAGGACGCTATGGCTACACCTTC.

This chain joins TRBV29-1 and TRBJ1-1; unclear D gene. Germline assignment: CDR1 SQVTM and CDR2 ANQGSEA. This CDR3 has 13 residues. The ends were cut back, 5 bases at V and 4 bases at J, with 14 bases in the middle. CDR3 in DNA: TGCAGCGTTTCCCCGCCCTCGGGCACTGAAGCTTTCTTT. It translates to CSVSPPSGTEAFF.

J is TRBJ1-5 and V is TRBV5-5; unclear D gene. Germline V CDR1 and CDR2: SGHKS, YYEKEE (reference sequence). The CDR3 loop spans 14 amino acids. The V end was cut by 0 bases, the J end by 3 bases, with 7 bases between. The CDR3: CASSLVGTNQPQHF. The CDR3 nucleotides are TGTGCCAGCAGCTTGGTGGGCACCAATCAGCCCCAGCATTTT.

CDR3 residues: CASSPSGQGGYSNQPQHF. DNA for the CDR3: TGTGCCAGCTCACCATCCGGACAGGGCGGTTATAGCAATCAGCCCCAGCATTTT. V gene TRBV18 combines with J gene TRBJ1-5, with 8 bases identical to TRBD1. Germline V gene lookup returns CDR1 KGHSH and CDR2 LQKENI. J gave up 0 bases and V 2 bases, and 9 bases lay outside the gene matches. The CDR3 covers 18 residues.

There are a few counts of this clone. The CDR3 is CASRTTAGQGYEQYF. The DNA of the CDR3 is TGTGCCAGCAGAACCACGGCGGGACAGGGGTACGAGCAGTACTTC. The chain employs TRBV6-6 and TRBJ2-7, with 10 bases fitting TRBD1. V was pared by 6 bases and J by 4 bases, with 9 bases of the junction left unmatched. Germline assignment: CDR1 MNHNY and CDR2 SVGAGI (reference sequence). The CDR3 sequence is 15 residues long.

Only one count was recorded for this clone. V gene TRBV7-8 combines with J gene TRBJ2-7; maybe TRBD2 (6 bases). This CDR3 contains 14 residues. CDR1 is SGHVS, CDR2 FQNEAQ, per germline. V was cut by 7 bases and J by 3 bases, with 16 bases left in between. This CDR3 reads CASTPGGNRYEQYF. The CDR3 nucleotides read TGTGCCAGCACCCCGGGCGGGAACCGCTACGAGCAGTACTTC.

The genes are TRBV28 and TRBJ1-2; perhaps TRBD1 as D (6 bases). The V and J ends lost 6 bases and 6 bases respectively, with 17 bases between them. The germline CDR1 and CDR2 sequences are MDHEN and SYDVKM. The CDR3 is 14 residues long. Written as DNA, the CDR3 is TGTGCCAGCAGCTCCCTGGTGAAGGGGGATGGCTACACCTTC. Encoded protein: CASSSLVKGDGYTF.

This clone showed up just once. The V and J genes are TRBV4-1 and TRBJ1-5; D might be TRBD1 (5 bases). This CDR3 has 15 amino acids. Germline CDR1 is MGHRA and CDR2 is YSYEKL. Trimming removed 0 bases from V and 2 bases from J, with 8 bases in between. The CDR3 DNA reads TGCGCCAGCAGCCAAGAGGGGGGACGCAATCAGCCCCAGCATTTT. Protein product: CASSQEGGRNQPQHF.

This chain joins TRBV7-8 and TRBJ2-5, with 12 bases matching TRBD2. CDR1 is SGHVS and CDR2 is FQNEAQ in the germline V gene. J lost 8 bases, V lost 7 bases, and 11 bases had no gene match. CDR3 length: 15 amino acids. CDR3 coding DNA: TGTGCCAGCATGGGGACTAGCGGGTACGTTGGAACCCAGTACTTC. Its translation is CASMGTSGYVGTQYF.

The V call is TRBV5-1, the J call TRBJ2-2; TRBD2 is a possible D gene (6 bases). The CDR3 length is 15 residues. Deletions cut 1 base from V and 8 bases from J, with 15 bases between. Germline V gene lookup returns CDR1 SGHRS and CDR2 YFSETQ. The CDR3 DNA follows: TGCGCCAGCAGCTTGACAGAATCTCTAGCGGGGGAGCTGTTTTTT. This encodes CASSLTESLAGELFF.

The chain employs TRBV13 and TRBJ1-2, with 7 positions matching TRBD1. The trim removed 1 base at V and 7 bases at J, leaving 3 bases unmatched. Germline V CDR1 and CDR2: PRHDT, FYEKMQ (reference sequence). The CDR3 has 13 residues. CDR3 protein: CASSLEQGTGYTF. The CDR3 nucleotides are TGTGCCAGCAGCTTAGAACAGGGGACTGGCTACACCTTC.

This sequence joins TRBV5-1 and TRBJ2-3, with D uncertain. The V gene lost 0 bases and the J gene lost 4 bases, with 15 bases spanning the gap. Germline V gene data show CDR1 as SGHRS and CDR2 as YFSETQ. This CDR3 has 16 amino acids. The CDR3, as DNA: TGCGCCAGCAGCTTGGGAGTTTTCGCCCCGTCAGATACGCAGTATTTT. Translating gives CASSLGVFAPSDTQYF. Full variable domain (remainder filled in from reference TRBV5-1 and TRBJ2-3): KAGVTQTPRYLIKTRGQQVTLSCSPISGHRSVSWYQQTPGQGLQFLFEYFSETQRNKGNFPGRFSGRQFSNSRSEMNVSTLELGDSALYLCASSLGVFAPSDTQYFGPGTRLTVL.

The J gene is TRBJ2-3, the V gene TRBV11-3; D is unclear. V was trimmed by 1 base and J by 0 bases, leaving 8 bases between them. CDR1 is SGHNT and CDR2 is YENEEA in the germline V gene. The CDR3 is made up of 15 amino acids. CDR3 nucleotides: TGTGCCAGCAGCTTAGGCGTGTCTAGCACAGATACGCAGTATTTT. It is translated as CASSLGVSSTDTQYF.

About this clone itself: The conserved final phenylalanine or tryptophan is absent from the CDR3, which likely points to a read error. The limits of the CDR3 on the DNA are not certain, so only TCRdb's listed CDR3 is given. This chain joins TRBV7-5 and TRBJ1-4; the table's D call of TRBD1 was not tested on the DNA. TRBV7-5 is termed a pseudogene. The CDR3 is 15 residues long, counting both termini. Here the CDR3 reads CVRSLVRVRVVGFLS.

To note about this clone: The sample has other DNA sequences that encode this CDR3 too. This chain joins TRBV7-3 and TRBJ1-1, with D unclear. V was pared by 2 bases and J by 2 bases, with 9 bases between. The CDR3 is made up of 14 amino acids. Germline lookup yields CDR1 SGHTA and CDR2 FQGTGA. CDR3 DNA: TGTGCCAGCAGCTTATTGGGAGGCAACACTGAAGCTTTCTTT. Residues: CASSLLGGNTEAFF.